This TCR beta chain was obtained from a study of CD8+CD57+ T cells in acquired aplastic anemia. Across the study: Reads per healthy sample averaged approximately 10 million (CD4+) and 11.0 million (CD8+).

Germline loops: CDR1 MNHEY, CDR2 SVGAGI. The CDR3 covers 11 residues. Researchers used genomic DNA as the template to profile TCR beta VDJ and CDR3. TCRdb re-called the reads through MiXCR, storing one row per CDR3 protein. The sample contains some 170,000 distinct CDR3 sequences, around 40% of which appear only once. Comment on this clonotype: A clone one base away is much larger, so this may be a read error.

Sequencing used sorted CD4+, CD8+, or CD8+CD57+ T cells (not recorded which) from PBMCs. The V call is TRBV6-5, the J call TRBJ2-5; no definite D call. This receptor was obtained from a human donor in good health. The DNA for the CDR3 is TGTGCCAGCAGATTGCAAGGGACCCAGTACTTC. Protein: CASRLQGTQYF.